A selection of T cell receptor beta chains follows, all from one sample in a study of blood T cells in healthy people across ages. TCRdb used MiXCR to reprocess the 5' RACE reads, holding one entry per CDR3 protein. Altogether about 1.6 million distinct CDR3 sequences are present, roughly a third being singletons, with the ten largest covering around 11%. The sequenced sample was blood. The receptors here all came from a woman in her 30s in good health. The CDR3 runs from the conserved cysteine through the conserved F or W. A D gene is named only where the DNA matches it firmly. Only some rows state a clone size, as once, few, many or a class for expanded clones.

d_call clone_size j_call v_call cdr3_nt cdr3_aa
- few TRBJ2-1 TRBV4-1 TGCGCCAGCAGCCAAGCGGCTAGTATCTCCAATGAGCAGTTCTTC CASSQAASISNEQFF
TRBD2 - TRBJ2-2 TRBV24-1 TGTGCCACCAGTTCCGCGGGAGGGCCCAGTCCGAACACCGGGGAGCTGTTTTTT CATSSAGGPSPNTGELFF
- few TRBJ1-1 TRBV5-6 TGTGCCAGCAGCACCGCGGGACTAGGGGGAGCTTTCTTT CASSTAGLGGAFF
TRBD2 - TRBJ2-7 TRBV12-3/TRBV12-4 TGTGCCAGCAGGGGGGGACTAGCGGAGGGCTACGAGCAGTACTTC CASRGGLAEGYEQYF
TRBD2 once TRBJ2-5 TRBV5-6 TGTGCCAGCAGCTTGTGGTCGGGGGGGTTCGATGAGCAGTACTTC CASSLWSGGFDEQYF
TRBD2 - TRBJ2-3 TRBV28 TGTGCCAGCAGCTCGCCGGCGGGGGTTCCAGATACGCAGTATTTT CASSSPAGVPDTQYF
- - TRBJ2-7 TRBV28 TGTGCCAGCCAGCGCTACGAGCAGTACTTC CASQRYEQYF
TRBD2 few TRBJ2-1 TRBV20-1 TGCAGTGCCATACCGGGACTAGCGGGAAGGTATGAGCAGTTCTTC CSAIPGLAGRYEQFF
TRBD1 - TRBJ2-5 TRBV6-5 TGTGCCAACAGTAAGACAGGGGGTGCGGGGGAGACCCAGTACTTC CANSKTGGAGETQYF
- - TRBJ2-1 TRBV3-1 TGTGCCAGCAGCCAAGCACCGGATTCCTACAATGAGCAGTTCTTC CASSQAPDSYNEQFF
TRBD1 once TRBJ2-7 TRBV4-1 TGCGCCAGCAGCCAATCTACTCCCGGGACAGGGAGCTACGAGCAGTACTTC CASSQSTPGTGSYEQYF
TRBD2 - TRBJ2-7 TRBV28 TGTGCCAGCAGTTCGATATCAGCGGGAGTGAACGAGCAGTACTTC CASSSISAGVNEQYF
TRBD2 - TRBJ2-3 TRBV20-1 TGCAGTGACAGATTCTTGCGGGAGGTCACAGATACGCAGTATTTT CSDRFLREVTDTQYF
- - TRBJ2-2 TRBV29-1 TGCAGCGTTGCTGAATTTGACTCGTCCACCGGGGAGCTGTTTTTT CSVAEFDSSTGELFF
- few TRBJ2-7 TRBV4-1 TGCGCCAGCAGCCAATCGGGGCTATCCTACGAGCAGTACTTC CASSQSGLSYEQYF
- - TRBJ1-1 TRBV6-1 TGTGCCAGCAGTGATCCCACTAGGACTGAAGCTTTCTTT CASSDPTRTEAFF
- - TRBJ2-1 TRBV28 TGTGCCAGCGAAAGGACGGAAGCCTACAATGAGCAGTTCTTC CASERTEAYNEQFF
TRBD2 - TRBJ2-3 TRBV20-1 TGCAGTGCCAGTGTAGCGGGGGTGATCACAGATACGCAGTATTTT CSASVAGVITDTQYF
- - TRBJ2-7 TRBV13 TGTGCCAGCAGCGGTCGAGGCGAGCAGTACTTC CASSGRGEQYF
- few TRBJ2-5 TRBV4-1 TGCGCCAGCAGCCAACTTGGGCGTTTCCAAGAGACCCAGTACTTC CASSQLGRFQETQYF
- - TRBJ1-4 TRBV12-3/TRBV12-4 TGTGCCAGCACCCACGACCCAGGCCTTAATGAAAAACTGTTTTTT CASTHDPGLNEKLFF
- few TRBJ2-7 TRBV20-1 TGCAGTGCTCCCCTGGGGGCCGGCTCCTACGAGCAGTACTTC CSAPLGAGSYEQYF
TRBD1 - TRBJ1-5 TRBV10-3 TGTGCCATCAGTGGAACCGGGGACAGTAATCAGCCCCAGCATTTT CAISGTGDSNQPQHF
- - TRBJ1-3 TRBV10-3 TGTGCCATCGAACAGACCTCTGGAAACACCATATATTTT CAIEQTSGNTIYF
- few TRBJ2-3 TRBV15 TGTGCCACCAGCAGAGATAGCGTAGGGAGCACAGATACGCAGTATTTT CATSRDSVGSTDTQYF
- - TRBJ2-7 TRBV20-1 TGCAGTGCGTTCCGGGACGGGGCTCAAGAGATCCAGTACTTC CSAFRDGAQEIQYF
- - TRBJ2-7 TRBV20-1 TGCAGTGCTAGAGGGGCTGACCTCTACGAGCAGTACTTC CSARGADLYEQYF
- - TRBJ2-7 TRBV5-1 TGCGCCAGCAGCTGGGAGGGGGCGAGCGGCGAGCAGTACTTC CASSWEGASGEQYF
- - TRBJ1-1 TRBV5-1 TGCGCCAGCAGCCCCCCCCTCGTTGGGACCTTGAACACTGAAGCTTTCTTT CASSPPLVGTLNTEAFF
TRBD2 - TRBJ2-2 TRBV30 TGTGCCTGGAGTGGCCTGAGCGGGAGGGGGGAGCTGTTTTTT CAWSGLSGRGELFF
TRBD2 - TRBJ2-1 TRBV11-1 TGTGCCAGCAGCTTAGCGTCCCGTGGGGCGGGGGGACGCAATGAGCAGTTCTTC CASSLASRGAGGRNEQFF
TRBD1 - TRBJ1-2 TRBV7-2 TGTGCCAGCAGCCAGACAGGGGACAATGGCTACACCTTC CASSQTGDNGYTF
- - TRBJ2-3 TRBV6-5 TGTGCCAGCAGTTACAGATGCGGCGGAGGCACAGATACGCAGTATTTT CASSYRCGGGTDTQYF
- few TRBJ1-1 TRBV30 TGTGCCTGGAGTGCCAGGGATCGTACCCGGAACACTGAAGCTTTCTTT CAWSARDRTRNTEAFF
TRBD1 - TRBJ2-7 TRBV20-1 TGCAGTGCGCTAGACCGGGACAGGAGCTCCTACGAGCAGTACTTC CSALDRDRSSYEQYF
- - TRBJ2-3 TRBV7-9 TGTGCCAGCAGCTTAGGGATAATAGCGGGCACAGATACGCAGTATTTT CASSLGIIAGTDTQYF
- few TRBJ2-3 TRBV20-1 TGCGGTTGCGGGACTCAGGGGGCAGATACGCAGTATTTT CGCGTQGADTQYF
- - TRBJ2-7 TRBV5-5 TGTGCCAGCAGCTGTGTCCCGGGGACCTACGAGCAGTACTTC CASSCVPGTYEQYF
- few TRBJ2-7 TRBV12-5 TGTGCTAGTGGTTTCTACGGGGCCTACGAGCAGTACTTC CASGFYGAYEQYF
- few TRBJ2-7 TRBV4-2 TGTGCCAGCAGCCAAGATTCGGGGGGCCTGGACGAGCAGTACTTC CASSQDSGGLDEQYF
- few TRBJ1-6 TRBV6-2/TRBV6-3 TGTGCCACCAGAGATTGGACGGAGAATTCACCCCTCCACTTT CATRDWTENSPLHF
TRBD2 few TRBJ2-1 TRBV12-3/TRBV12-4 TGTGCCAGCAGTTTTCAAGTAGCGGGCGGGGCGACCTTCTCCTACAATGAGCAGTTCTTC CASSFQVAGGATFSYNEQFF
- few TRBJ1-2 TRBV29-1 TGCAGCGTCCACGGATTCGGTGGTGGCTACACCTTC CSVHGFGGGYTF
- - TRBJ2-3 TRBV7-3 TGTGCCAGCAGCTTAGAGGGGTCGCTATCGACAGATACGCAGTATTTT CASSLEGSLSTDTQYF
TRBD1 many TRBJ2-7 TRBV10-3 TGTGCCATCAGGCCGGACAGGGTGATGGGCGAGCAGTACTTC CAIRPDRVMGEQYF
TRBD2 - TRBJ2-5 TRBV6-2/TRBV6-3 TGTGCCAGCAGTTACGGCGGACTAGCGGGGGTGCAAGGGACCCAGTACTTC CASSYGGLAGVQGTQYF
- few TRBJ1-2 TRBV27 TGTGCCAGCAGTTTATCGGGGACATGGGTCCACTATGGCTACACCTTC CASSLSGTWVHYGYTF